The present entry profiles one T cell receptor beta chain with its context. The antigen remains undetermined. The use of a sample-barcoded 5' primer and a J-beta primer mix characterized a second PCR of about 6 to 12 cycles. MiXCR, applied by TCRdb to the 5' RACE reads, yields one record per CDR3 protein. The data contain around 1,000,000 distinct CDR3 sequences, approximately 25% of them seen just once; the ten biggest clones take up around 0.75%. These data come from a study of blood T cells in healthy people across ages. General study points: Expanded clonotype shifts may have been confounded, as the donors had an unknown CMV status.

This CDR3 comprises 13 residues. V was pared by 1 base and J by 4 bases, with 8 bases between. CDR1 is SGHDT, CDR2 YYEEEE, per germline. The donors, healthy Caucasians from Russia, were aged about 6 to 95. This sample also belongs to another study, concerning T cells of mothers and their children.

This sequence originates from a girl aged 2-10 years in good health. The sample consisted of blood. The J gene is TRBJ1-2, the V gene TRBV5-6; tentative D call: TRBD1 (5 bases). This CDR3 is CASSLSGTYGYTF. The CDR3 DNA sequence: TGTGCCAGCAGCTTGTCAGGGACCTATGGCTACACCTTC.